Each of the 10 T cell receptor beta chains below was sequenced from the same sample in a study of T-cell memory formation after mild COVID-19. TCRdb fed the 5' RACE reads into MiXCR, producing one record per CDR3 protein. The table records about 4,300 distinct CDR3 sequences, about 15% of them present only once. Sequences were obtained from PBMCs or a T cell subset sorted from them (not recorded which). The receptor source for this set is an adult who had mild COVID-19 (a few samples of this study predate the infection). Cell type and time point are not known.

Judged by abundance, this clonotype is medium-sized. The chain joins TRBV24-1 to TRBJ2-3, with D hard to call. Trimming left V 1 base short and J 3 bases short, with 7 bases between. CDR3 length equals 14 residues. Germline CDR1 KGHDR, CDR2 SFDVKD. CDR3 coding DNA: TGTGCCACCAGTGATTTCCCCATAACAGATACGCAGTATTTT. Protein sequence: CATSDFPITDTQYF.

Judged by abundance, this clonotype is medium-sized. The V call is TRBV7-2, the J call TRBJ1-2, with 8 nucleotides matching TRBD1. The CDR3 spans 13 residues. J was trimmed by 4 bases and V by 5 bases; bases with no gene match: 3. Germline CDR1 reads SGHTA; CDR2 reads FQGNSA. CDR3 protein: CASSRQGIYGYTF. The CDR3 region has the DNA TGTGCCAGCAGCCGACAGGGGATCTATGGCTACACCTTC.

The rearrangement uses TRBV11-2 and TRBJ2-3; TRBD2 agrees at 8 bases. The CDR3 consists of 16 residues. In germline, CDR1 is SGHAT, CDR2 FQNNGV. V trimming: 5 bases; J trimming: 3 bases; junction bases outside the gene matches: 10. The CDR3 here is CASSPSLRGGTDTQYF. CDR3 in DNA: TGTGCCAGCAGCCCTAGTCTTCGCGGGGGGACAGATACGCAGTATTTT.

This clonotype is termed medium-sized. V gene TRBV12-3 or TRBV12-4 combines with J gene TRBJ1-3, with 7 bases lining up with TRBD1. Unmatched junction bases numbered 3, after V lost 2 bases and J lost 2 bases. This CDR3 comprises 15 residues. This CDR3 is CASSLRGQAGNTIYF. The CDR3 coding sequence is TGTGCCAGCAGTTTAAGGGGGCAGGCTGGAAACACCATATATTTT.

By share, this clonotype ranks as large. The V and J genes are TRBV12-3 or TRBV12-4 and TRBJ2-3; D possibly corresponds to TRBD1 (8 bases). The CDR3 is 16 residues long. V was shortened by 4 bases and J by 2 bases, with 16 bases between the two germline ends. CDR3 bases: TGTGCCAGCAGTTCTCGACAGGGGAGGGCCACAGATACGCAGTATTTT. Its translation is CASSSRQGRATDTQYF.

This clonotype is categorized as medium-sized (0.01 to 0.1%). The CDR3 DNA follows: TGTGCCAGCAGTACCATACTGGGGGGGAATGAGCAGTTCTTC. Translation: CASSTILGGNEQFF. This rearrangement joins TRBV6-5 to TRBJ2-1; 7 nucleotides line up with TRBD2. Germline CDR1 is MNHEY and CDR2 is SVGAGI. V gave up 5 bases and J gave up 7 bases; unmatched junction bases: 8. The length of the CDR3 is 14 residues.

CDR3 region: CASSRSTGFTDTQYF. The CDR3 DNA reads as TGTGCCAGCAGCCGGAGCACGGGTTTCACAGATACGCAGTATTTT. The chain couples TRBV7-6 to TRBJ2-3; D uncertain. The CDR3 loop spans 15 amino acids. Trimming pared 5 bases from V and 2 bases from J, leaving 14 bases between. Germline CDR1 and CDR2: SGHVS and FNYEAQ. The full variable domain, completed using reference TRBV7-6 and TRBJ2-3, is GAGVSQSPRYKVTKRGQDVALRCDPISGHVSLYWYRQALGQGPEFLTYFNYEAQQDKSGLPNDRFSAERPEGSISTLTIQRTEQRDSAMYRCASSRSTGFTDTQYFGPGTRLTVL.

Within the sample, this clonotype is medium-sized (0.01 to 0.1%). DNA for the CDR3: TGTGCCAGCAGTTTAGTACAGGGGGCTGGCTACACCTTC. It yields the protein CASSLVQGAGYTF. The chain combines TRBV12-3 or TRBV12-4 with TRBJ1-2; 9 bases fit TRBD1. This CDR3 is built from 13 residues. V shed 1 base and J 7 bases; nucleotides not matched to a gene: 1.

This clonotype is classed as medium-sized. V gene TRBV6-1 combines with J gene TRBJ1-5, with D possibly TRBD1 on 6 matching bases. V was shortened by 1 base and J by 2 bases, with 9 bases between the two germline ends. The CDR3 runs 15 residues. CDR1 MNHNS and CDR2 SASEGT come from the germline V gene. This CDR3 reads CASSEGTVRNQPQHF. Here the CDR3 DNA reads TGTGCCAGCAGTGAAGGGACAGTGCGCAATCAGCCCCAGCATTTT.

Details on this clonotype: Relative to the germline gene, one junction end is altered; a read error may explain this. The chain joins TRBV6-1 to TRBJ2-7, with TRBD1 identical over 7 bases. This CDR3 region has 14 residues. Germline CDR1 and CDR2: MNHNS and SASEGT. The CDR3 region has the DNA TGTGCCAGCAGCCAGACAGGGCGGTCCTCCGAGCAGTACTTC. As protein: CASSQTGRSSEQYF.